These 10 T cell receptor beta chains were sequenced from one sample in a study of cytomegalovirus exposure and HLA in healthy donors. The study ran its PCR with 60 Vbeta and 13 Jbeta primers. Method: immunoSEQ multiplex PCR; TCRdb's copy keeps in-frame clones and lacks some. This sample carries 100,000 to 150,000 clones, 79% of them seen once, and the ten largest clones take about 2%. The sample taken for sequencing was PBMCs. These TCRs come from a man between 18 and 35 years old in good health and CMV-seronegative.

The V gene is TRBV30, the J gene TRBJ2-7; D remains unclear. CDR1 is GTSNPN, CDR2 SVGIG, per germline (reference sequence). The V and J ends lost 3 bases and 1 base respectively, with 7 bases between them. CDR3 length equals 12 residues. The CDR3, as DNA: TGTGCCTGGAGCACAGTTTCCTACGAGCAGTACTTC. Its protein is CAWSTVSYEQYF.

The CDR3, as DNA: TGTGCCAGCTCCCAATTGCCGGGAATCGACACCGATACGCAGTATTTT. This gives the protein CASSQLPGIDTDTQYF. The chain links TRBV18 to TRBJ2-3, with a possible D match to TRBD2 (5 bases). There are 16 residues in the CDR3. From germline, CDR1 is KGHSH and CDR2 LQKENI. Trimming stripped 6 bases from V and 6 bases from J, with 22 bases between.

The rearrangement links TRBV4-1 to TRBJ1-2; 7 bases agree with TRBD1. The CDR3 runs 15 residues. CDR1 and CDR2 (germline): MGHRA, YSYEKL. Losses at the gene ends were 3 bases for V and 3 bases for J; bases not matched to a gene: 7. For the CDR3, the DNA is TGCGCCAGCAGCCAGGGGACAGTGGGAGACTATGGCTACACCTTC. It is translated as CASSQGTVGDYGYTF.

CDR3 amino acids: CASRLQAEGNIQYF. For the CDR3, the DNA is TGTGCCAGCAGGCTGCAGGCCGAGGGAAACATTCAGTACTTC. This chain links TRBV11-2 with TRBJ2-4; weak D call: TRBD2 (5 bases). Trimming took off 6 bases at V and 6 bases at J, with 15 bases between the two ends. Germline assignment: CDR1 SGHAT and CDR2 FQNNGV. The CDR3 runs 14 residues.

The chain recombines TRBV30 with TRBJ1-6, with TRBD1 matching 8 bases. This CDR3 spans 13 amino acids. J lost 9 bases, V lost 5 bases, and 6 bases had no gene match. Germline CDR1 is GTSNPN and CDR2 is SVGIG (reference sequence). This chain's CDR3 is CAWRQGSVSPLHF. As DNA, the CDR3 is TGTGCCTGGCGACAGGGGTCGGTTTCACCCCTCCACTTT. The full variable domain, its missing parts supplied by reference TRBV30 and TRBJ1-6, is SQTIHQWPATLVQPVGSPLSLECTVEGTSNPNLYWYRQAAGRGLQLLFYSVGIGQISSEVPQNLSASRPQDRQFILSSKKLLLSDSGFYLCAWRQGSVSPLHFGNGTRLTVT.

This clone has just a few counts. The rearrangement joins TRBV4-1 to TRBJ2-1; D gene ambiguous. The germline gives CDR1 MGHRA, CDR2 YSYEKL. V was shortened by 1 base and J by 10 bases, with 5 bases between the two germline ends. The CDR3 loop spans 11 amino acids. The CDR3 region is CASSQATEQFF. The CDR3 DNA follows: TGCGCCAGCAGCCAAGCTACGGAGCAGTTCTTC.

The chain carries TRBV30 and TRBJ1-5; TRBD1 aligns across 12 bases. The CDR3 has 15 amino acids. The junction had 3 bases not matched to a gene; V was cut back by 1 base and J by 5 bases. Germline CDR1 and CDR2: GTSNPN and SVGIG (reference sequence). The CDR3 coding sequence is TGTGCCTGGAGTGGGGGACAGGGGGCGTATCAGCCCCAGCATTTT. This translates into CAWSGGQGAYQPQHF. The full variable domain, in which reference TRBV30 and TRBJ1-5 provide the parts outside the CDR3, is SQTIHQWPATLVQPVGSPLSLECTVEGTSNPNLYWYRQAAGRGLQLLFYSVGIGQISSEVPQNLSASRPQDRQFILSSKKLLLSDSGFYLCAWSGGQGAYQPQHFGDGTRLSIL.

The chain couples TRBV7-9 to TRBJ1-3; 7 bases match TRBD1. This CDR3 region has 18 residues. Trimming cost V 5 bases and J 0 bases; bases outside gene matches: 13. Germline CDR1 is SEHNR and CDR2 is FQNEAQ (reference sequence). CDR3 sequence (DNA): TGTGCCAGCAGCCGTCCAGGCCCAGGGGGTTTCTCTGGAAACACCATATATTTT. Protein sequence: CASSRPGPGGFSGNTIYF.

V and J are TRBV11-2 and TRBJ2-1, with 7 bases fitting TRBD2. Germline lookup yields CDR1 SGHAT and CDR2 FQNNGV. CDR3 length: 13 amino acids. Losses at the gene ends were 6 bases for V and 8 bases for J; bases not matched to a gene: 7. The CDR3 bases are TGTGCCAGCAGATCCGGGGAGGGCCATGAGCAGTTCTTC. Translated, it gives CASRSGEGHEQFF. The entire variable domain, with the rest obtained from reference TRBV11-2 and TRBJ2-1, is as follows: EAGVAQSPRYKIIEKRQSVAFWCNPISGHATLYWYQQILGQGPKLLIQFQNNGVVDDSQLPKDRFSAERLKGVDSTLKIQPAKLEDSAVYLCASRSGEGHEQFFGPGTRLTVL.

The rearrangement links TRBV19 to TRBJ1-1; D unresolved. Trimming removed 1 base at V and 1 base at J, with 7 bases between. The germline V gene encodes CDR1 LNHDA and CDR2 SQIVND (reference sequence). CDR3 length equals 14 residues. The CDR3 nucleotides read TGTGCCAGTAGTATAGCCCTTCGGAACACTGAAGCTTTCTTT. Translated, it gives CASSIALRNTEAFF.